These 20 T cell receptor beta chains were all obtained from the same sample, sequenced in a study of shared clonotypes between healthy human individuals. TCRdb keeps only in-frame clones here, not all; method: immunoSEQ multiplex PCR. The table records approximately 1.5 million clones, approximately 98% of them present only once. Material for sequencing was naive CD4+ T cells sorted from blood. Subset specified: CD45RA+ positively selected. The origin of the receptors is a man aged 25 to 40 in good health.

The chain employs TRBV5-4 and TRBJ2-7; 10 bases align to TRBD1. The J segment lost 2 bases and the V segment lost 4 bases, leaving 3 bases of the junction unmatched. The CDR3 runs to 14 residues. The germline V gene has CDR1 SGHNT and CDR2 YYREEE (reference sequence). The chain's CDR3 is CASSQGQGTYEQYF. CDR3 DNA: TGTGCCAGCAGCCAGGGACAGGGGACCTACGAGCAGTACTTC.

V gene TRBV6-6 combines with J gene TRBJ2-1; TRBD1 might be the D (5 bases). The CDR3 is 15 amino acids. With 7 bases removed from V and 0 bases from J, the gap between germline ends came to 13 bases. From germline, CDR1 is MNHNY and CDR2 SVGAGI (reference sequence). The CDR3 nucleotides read TGTGCCAGCACCCGACAGCTAGGCTCCTACAATGAGCAGTTCTTC. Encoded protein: CASTRQLGSYNEQFF.

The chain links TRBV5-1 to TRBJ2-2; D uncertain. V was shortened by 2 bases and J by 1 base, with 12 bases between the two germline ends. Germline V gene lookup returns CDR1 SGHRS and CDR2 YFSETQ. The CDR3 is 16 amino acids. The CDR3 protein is CASSFKIQENTGELFF. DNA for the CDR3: TGCGCCAGCAGCTTCAAGATTCAGGAGAACACCGGGGAGCTGTTTTTT.

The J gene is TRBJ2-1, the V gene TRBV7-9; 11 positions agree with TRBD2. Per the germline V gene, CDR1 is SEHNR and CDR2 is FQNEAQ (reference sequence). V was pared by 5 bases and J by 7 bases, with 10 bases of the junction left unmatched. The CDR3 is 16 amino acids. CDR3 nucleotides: TGTGCCAGCAGCATCGGACTAGCGGGCACTGATAATGAGCAGTTCTTC. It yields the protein CASSIGLAGTDNEQFF.

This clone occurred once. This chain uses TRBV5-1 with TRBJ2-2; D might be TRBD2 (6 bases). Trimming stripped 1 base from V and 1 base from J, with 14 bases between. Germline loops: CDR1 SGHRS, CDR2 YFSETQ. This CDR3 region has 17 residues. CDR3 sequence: CASSLQGLLQNTGELFF. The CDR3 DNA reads TGCGCCAGCAGCTTGCAGGGACTCCTTCAGAACACCGGGGAGCTGTTTTTT. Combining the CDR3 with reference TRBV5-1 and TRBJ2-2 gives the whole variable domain KAGVTQTPRYLIKTRGQQVTLSCSPISGHRSVSWYQQTPGQGLQFLFEYFSETQRNKGNFPGRFSGRQFSNSRSEMNVSTLELGDSALYLCASSLQGLLQNTGELFFGEGSRLTVL.

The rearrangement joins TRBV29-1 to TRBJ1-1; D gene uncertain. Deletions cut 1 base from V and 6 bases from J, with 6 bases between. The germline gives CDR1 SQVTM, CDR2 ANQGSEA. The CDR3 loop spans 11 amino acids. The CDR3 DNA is TGCAGCGTTGAAGGAGGATCTGAAGCTTTCTTT. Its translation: CSVEGGSEAFF.

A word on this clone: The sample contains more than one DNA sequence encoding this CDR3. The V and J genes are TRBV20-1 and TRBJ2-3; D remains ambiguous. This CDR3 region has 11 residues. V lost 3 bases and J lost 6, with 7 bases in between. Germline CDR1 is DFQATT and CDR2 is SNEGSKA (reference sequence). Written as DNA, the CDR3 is TGCAGTGCTAGTAAGGGTGATACGCAGTATTTT. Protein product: CSASKGDTQYF.

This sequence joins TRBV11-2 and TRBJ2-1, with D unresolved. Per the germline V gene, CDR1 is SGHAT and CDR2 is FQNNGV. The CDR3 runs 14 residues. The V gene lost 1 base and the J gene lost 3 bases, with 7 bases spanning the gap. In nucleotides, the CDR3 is TGTGCCAGCAGCTTAGTAGGAAACTACAATGAGCAGTTCTTC. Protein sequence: CASSLVGNYNEQFF.

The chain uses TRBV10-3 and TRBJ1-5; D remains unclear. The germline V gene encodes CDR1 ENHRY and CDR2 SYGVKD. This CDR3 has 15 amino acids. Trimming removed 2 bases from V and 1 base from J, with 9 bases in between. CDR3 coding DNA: TGTGCCATCAGTGAGGGATTTCCGAGCAATCAGCCCCAGCATTTT. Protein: CAISEGFPSNQPQHF.

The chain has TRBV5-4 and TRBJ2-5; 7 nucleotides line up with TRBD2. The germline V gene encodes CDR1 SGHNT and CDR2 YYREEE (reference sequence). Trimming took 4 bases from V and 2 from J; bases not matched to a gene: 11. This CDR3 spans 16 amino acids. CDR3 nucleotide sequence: TGTGCCAGCAGCCGGATTAGGGCGGGAGAGCAAGAGACCCAGTACTTC. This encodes CASSRIRAGEQETQYF.

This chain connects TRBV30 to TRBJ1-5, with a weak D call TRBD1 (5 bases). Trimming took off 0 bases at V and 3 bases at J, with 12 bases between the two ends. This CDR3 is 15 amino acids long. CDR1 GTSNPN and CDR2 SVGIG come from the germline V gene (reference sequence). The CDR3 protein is CAWSVGQGNNQPQHF. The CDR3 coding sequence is TGTGCCTGGAGTGTAGGTCAGGGAAACAATCAGCCCCAGCATTTT.

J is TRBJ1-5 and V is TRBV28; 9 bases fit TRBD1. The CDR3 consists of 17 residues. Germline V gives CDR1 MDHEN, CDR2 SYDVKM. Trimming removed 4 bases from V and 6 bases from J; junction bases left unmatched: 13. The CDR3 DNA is TGTGCCAGCAGTTACCCCCCAACAGGGGGCCGGGGTCAGCCCCAGCATTTT. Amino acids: CASSYPPTGGRGQPQHF.

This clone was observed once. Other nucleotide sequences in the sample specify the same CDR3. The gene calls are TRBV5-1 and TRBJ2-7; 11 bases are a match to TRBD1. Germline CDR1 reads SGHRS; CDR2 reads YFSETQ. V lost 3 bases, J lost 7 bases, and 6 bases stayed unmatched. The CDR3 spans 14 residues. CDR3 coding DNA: TGCGCCAGCAGCTCCGGACAGGGGGCAAGGGAGCAGTACTTC. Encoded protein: CASSSGQGAREQYF.

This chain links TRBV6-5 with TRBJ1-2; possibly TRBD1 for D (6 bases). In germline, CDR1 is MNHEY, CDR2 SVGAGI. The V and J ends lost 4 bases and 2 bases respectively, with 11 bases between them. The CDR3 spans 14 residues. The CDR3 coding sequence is TGTGCCAGCAGTTCGGACAGAGTCAACTATGGCTACACCTTC. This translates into CASSSDRVNYGYTF.

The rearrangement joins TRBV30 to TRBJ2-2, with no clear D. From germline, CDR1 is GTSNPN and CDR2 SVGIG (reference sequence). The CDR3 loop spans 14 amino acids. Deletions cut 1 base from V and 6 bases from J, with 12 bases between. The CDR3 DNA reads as TGTGCCTGGAGTGGTGAGACCGCTTCCGGGGAGCTGTTTTTT. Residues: CAWSGETASGELFF.

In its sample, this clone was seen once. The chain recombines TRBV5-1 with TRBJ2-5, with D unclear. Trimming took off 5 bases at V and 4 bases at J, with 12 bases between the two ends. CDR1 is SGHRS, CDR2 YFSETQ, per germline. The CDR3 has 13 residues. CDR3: CASSSDPLETQYF. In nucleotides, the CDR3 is TGCGCCAGCAGTTCCGACCCACTAGAGACCCAGTACTTC.

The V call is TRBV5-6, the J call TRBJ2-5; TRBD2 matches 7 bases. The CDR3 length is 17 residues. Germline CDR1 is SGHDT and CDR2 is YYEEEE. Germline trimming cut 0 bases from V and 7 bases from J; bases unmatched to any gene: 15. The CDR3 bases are TGTGCCAGCAGCTTGGCCCCCGGGGGAGGGCCTCGGGTGACCCAGTACTTC. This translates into CASSLAPGGGPRVTQYF.

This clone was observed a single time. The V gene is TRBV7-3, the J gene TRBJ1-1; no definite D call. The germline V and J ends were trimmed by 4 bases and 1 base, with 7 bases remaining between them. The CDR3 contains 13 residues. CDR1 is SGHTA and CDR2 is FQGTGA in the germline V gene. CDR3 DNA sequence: TGTGCCAGCAGCTCCGGCGGGAACACTGAAGCTTTCTTT. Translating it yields CASSSGGNTEAFF.

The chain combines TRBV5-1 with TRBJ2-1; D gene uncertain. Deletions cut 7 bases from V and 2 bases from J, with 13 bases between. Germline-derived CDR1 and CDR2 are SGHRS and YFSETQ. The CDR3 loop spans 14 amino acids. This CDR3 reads CASGPRTAYNEQFF. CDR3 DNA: TGCGCCAGCGGACCCCGGACCGCCTACAATGAGCAGTTCTTC.

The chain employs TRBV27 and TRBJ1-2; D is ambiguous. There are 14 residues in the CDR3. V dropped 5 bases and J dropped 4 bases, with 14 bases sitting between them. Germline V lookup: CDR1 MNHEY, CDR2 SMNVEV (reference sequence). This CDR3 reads CASSPSRIAYGYTF. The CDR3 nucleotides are TGTGCCAGCAGTCCCAGTCGCATCGCCTATGGCTACACCTTC.